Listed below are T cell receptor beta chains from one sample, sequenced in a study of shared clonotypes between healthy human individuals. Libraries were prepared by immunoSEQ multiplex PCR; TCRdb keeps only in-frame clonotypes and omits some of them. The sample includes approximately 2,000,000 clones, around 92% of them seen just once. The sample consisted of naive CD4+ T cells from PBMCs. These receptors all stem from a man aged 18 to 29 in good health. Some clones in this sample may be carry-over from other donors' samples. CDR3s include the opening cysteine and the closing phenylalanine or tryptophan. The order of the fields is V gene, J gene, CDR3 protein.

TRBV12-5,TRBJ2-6,CASGVSGANVLTF
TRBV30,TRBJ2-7,CASAFVYEQYF
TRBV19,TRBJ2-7,CASTYRAGESYEQYF
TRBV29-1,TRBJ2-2,CSVRMGSSGNRDGELFF
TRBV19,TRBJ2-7,CASSIGRTGPYEQYF
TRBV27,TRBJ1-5,CASSLSGYGQPQHF
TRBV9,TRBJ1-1,CASSPGGGTKAGAFF
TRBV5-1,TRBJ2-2,CASSLVGLAGNTGELFF
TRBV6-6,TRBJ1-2,CASSYSLRYTF
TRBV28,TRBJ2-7,CASTSRGGKYEQYF
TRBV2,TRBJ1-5,CASSVGQKSNQPQHF
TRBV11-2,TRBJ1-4,CASSLDKGYEKLFF
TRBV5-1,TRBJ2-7,CASSPTLAGFRSYEQYF
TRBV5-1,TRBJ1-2,CASSLGGTARRSNYGYTF
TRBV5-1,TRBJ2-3,CASSLVAGLTTDTQYF
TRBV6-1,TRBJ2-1,CASSEAVWRASRDEQFF
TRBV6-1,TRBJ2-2,CASSGQGRRELFF
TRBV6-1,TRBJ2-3,CASLSGGTDTQYF